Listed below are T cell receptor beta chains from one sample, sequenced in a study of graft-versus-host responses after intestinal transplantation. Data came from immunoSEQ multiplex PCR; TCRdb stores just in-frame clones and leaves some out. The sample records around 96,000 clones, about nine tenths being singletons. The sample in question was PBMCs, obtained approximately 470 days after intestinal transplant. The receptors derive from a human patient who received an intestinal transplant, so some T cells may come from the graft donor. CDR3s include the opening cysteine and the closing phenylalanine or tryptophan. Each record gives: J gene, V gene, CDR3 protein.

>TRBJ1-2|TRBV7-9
CASSLAGGRPYGYTF
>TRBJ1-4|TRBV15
CATSTERNEKLFF
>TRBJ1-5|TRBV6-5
CASWTGRQPQHF
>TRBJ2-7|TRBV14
CASSLPPGQGAGEQYF
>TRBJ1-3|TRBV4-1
CASSTRMGGNTIYF
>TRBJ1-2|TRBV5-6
CASRDRGNYGYTF
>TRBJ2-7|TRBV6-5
CASTPIGPPYEQYF
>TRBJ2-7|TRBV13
CASRHGGTGSDEQYF
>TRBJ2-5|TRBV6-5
CATEDSDQETQYF
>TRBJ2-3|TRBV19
CASSSRSQAGSTDTQYF
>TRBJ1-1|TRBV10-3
CAIRGMADTEAFF
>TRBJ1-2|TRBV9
CASSPGTGGRANYGYTF
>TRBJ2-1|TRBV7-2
CASSPTLAGGSYEQFF
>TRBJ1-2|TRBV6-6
CASRGQGFSYYGYTF
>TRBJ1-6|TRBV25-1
CASSERRRAGGSPLHF
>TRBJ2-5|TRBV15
CATSRGDRDQETQYF
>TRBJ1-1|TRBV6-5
CASINSGYTEAFF
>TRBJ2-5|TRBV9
CASSVGGETQYF
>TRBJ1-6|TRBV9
CASGTDLSGPPLHF
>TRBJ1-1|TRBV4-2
CASSQDWGVEAFF
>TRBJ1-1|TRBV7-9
CASSLVALVNTEAFF
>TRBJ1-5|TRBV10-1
CASSTGRGDQHF
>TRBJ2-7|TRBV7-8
CATAGWAYEQYF
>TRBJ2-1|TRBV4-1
CASSQRSARAFSYNEQFF
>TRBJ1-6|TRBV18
CASSPDRAFGSPLHF
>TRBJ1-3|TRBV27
CASSFTGTTAGNTIYF
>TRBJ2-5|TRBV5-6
CASSFGGQPYQETQYF
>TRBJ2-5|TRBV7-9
CASSFVPGPETQYF
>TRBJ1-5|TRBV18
CASSPGRTGDYQPQHF
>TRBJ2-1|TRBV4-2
CASSQDVGGGPYNEQFF
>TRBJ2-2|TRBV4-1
CASRAGGSGELFF
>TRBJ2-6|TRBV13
CASSSHVLPGANVLTF
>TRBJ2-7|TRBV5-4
CASSLGGGVGEQYF
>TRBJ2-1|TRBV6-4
CASSSSATGFEGEQFF
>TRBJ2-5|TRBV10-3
CAIRSPSGAQYF
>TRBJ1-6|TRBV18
CASSRQGDSPLHF
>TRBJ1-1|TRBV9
CASSPQGWTEAFF
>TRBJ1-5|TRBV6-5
CASSAGRGQNQPQHF
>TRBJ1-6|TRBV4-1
CASSRANSPLHF